The 17 T cell receptor beta chains in this list originate from one sample, sequenced in a study of blood T cell repertoires in COVID-19. Measured with immunoSEQ multiplex PCR; TCRdb has only the in-frame clones, and not every one. Of some 250,000 clones listed, around 89% are singletons. Sequences were obtained from PBMCs or T cells enriched from blood (not recorded which). The receptor set was obtained from a man in his forties who had recovered from COVID-19.

A few counts support this clone. This chain connects TRBV28 to TRBJ1-5, with 8 bases that match TRBD1. The V and J ends lost 8 bases and 7 bases, in that order; junction bases with no gene match: 13. Germline V gene lookup returns CDR1 MDHEN and CDR2 SYDVKM. The CDR3 sequence is 15 residues long. CDR3 DNA: TGTGCCAGCTACCGGGACAGGAATATTGGGCAGCCCCAGCATTTT. This gives the protein CASYRDRNIGQPQHF.

This rearrangement joins TRBV9 to TRBJ1-6; D is unclear. Between the trimmed V and J ends, which lost 3 bases and 5 bases, there was a span of 15 bases. The germline V gene has CDR1 SGDLS and CDR2 YYNGEE. The CDR3 covers 16 residues. CDR3 coding DNA: TGTGCCAGCAGCGAGCGGGGTGGTTGGGATAATTCACCCCTCCACTTT. This sequence encodes CASSERGGWDNSPLHF.

The CDR3 is CASSRGTGTQNTEAFF. CDR3 coding DNA: TGTGCCAGCTCACGGGGGACAGGGACTCAGAACACTGAAGCTTTCTTT. This sequence joins TRBV18 and TRBJ1-1; 9 nucleotides line up with TRBD1. From germline, CDR1 is KGHSH and CDR2 LQKENI. The CDR3 is made up of 16 amino acids. V trimming: 4 bases; J trimming: 1 base; junction bases outside the gene matches: 7.

The chain couples TRBV19 to TRBJ1-1, with D maybe TRBD1 (6 bases). In germline, CDR1 is LNHDA, CDR2 SQIVND (reference sequence). The CDR3 length is 14 residues. V lost 5 bases, J lost 3 bases, and 13 bases lay in between. In nucleotides, the CDR3 is TGTGCCAGTAGTCCGACAGGCTTGGACACTGAAGCTTTCTTT. This codes for CASSPTGLDTEAFF.

The CDR3 protein is CATSSSGAWAGELFF. CDR3 DNA sequence: TGTGCCACCAGCTCCTCAGGGGCTTGGGCCGGGGAGCTGTTTTTT. The rearrangement joins TRBV15 to TRBJ2-2, with D possibly TRBD1 on 6 matching bases. CDR1 and CDR2 (germline): LNHNV, YYDKDF (reference sequence). The CDR3 loop spans 15 amino acids. Trimming left V 5 bases short and J 6 bases short, with 16 bases between.

The chain carries TRBV3-1 (or the pseudogene TRBV3-2) and TRBJ1-1; D is perhaps TRBD1 (5 bases). This CDR3 spans 13 amino acids. V shed 2 bases and J shed 3 bases, with 7 bases lying between them. Germline V gives CDR1 LGHDT, CDR2 YNNKEL (reference sequence). Here the CDR3 DNA reads TGTGCCAGCAGCCAAATCAGGGACACTGAAGCTTTCTTT. Encoded protein: CASSQIRDTEAFF.

The CDR3 protein is CASSERTGGNTEAFF. In nucleotides, the CDR3 is TGCGCCAGCAGTGAGCGGACAGGGGGGAACACTGAAGCTTTCTTT. The chain couples TRBV10-2 to TRBJ1-1; 10 bases are shared with TRBD1. The CDR3 spans 15 residues. Germline CDR1 is WSHSY and CDR2 is SAAADI. V dropped 2 bases and J dropped 1; count of bases not matched to a gene: 1.

The sample holds one count of this clone. The chain has TRBV7-2 and TRBJ1-1; 8 bases align to TRBD1. This CDR3 contains 12 residues. Germline-derived CDR1 and CDR2 are SGHTA and FQGNSA. V trimming: 5 bases; J trimming: 10 bases; junction bases outside the gene matches: 6. The CDR3 loop reads CASSPRDRRAFF. The CDR3 coding sequence is TGTGCCAGCAGCCCGCGGGACAGGAGAGCTTTCTTT.

The chain combines TRBV27 with TRBJ1-4; D is perhaps TRBD1 (6 bases). Germline-derived CDR1 and CDR2 are MNHEY and SMNVEV (reference sequence). V shed 3 bases and J shed 7 bases, with 15 bases lying between them. This CDR3 region has 15 residues. The CDR3 sequence: CASSFTRGFGEKLFF. Here the CDR3 DNA reads TGTGCCAGCAGTTTTACGAGGGGGTTCGGTGAAAAACTGTTTTTT.

The chain is built from TRBV4-3 and TRBJ2-2, with D maybe TRBD2 (5 bases). This CDR3 region has 16 residues. V lost 0 bases, J lost 6 bases, and 14 bases lay in between. The germline CDR1 and CDR2 sequences are LGHNA and YSLEER. The CDR3 reads CASSQDLREYPGELFF. DNA for the CDR3: TGCGCCAGCAGCCAAGATCTCCGGGAATACCCCGGGGAGCTGTTTTTT.

The V and J genes are TRBV18 and TRBJ2-2; 8 bases are shared with TRBD2. V lost 2 bases to trimming and J lost 1 base; unmatched junction nucleotides: 3. CDR1 KGHSH and CDR2 LQKENI come from the germline V gene. The CDR3 consists of 16 residues. The CDR3: CASSPILAENTGELFF. As DNA, the CDR3 is TGTGCCAGCTCACCAATACTAGCGGAGAACACCGGGGAGCTGTTTTTT.

This clone was counted only a few times. The gene calls are TRBV5-4 and TRBJ2-2, with D maybe TRBD2 (6 bases). The CDR3 has 14 amino acids. The V gene lost 4 bases and the J gene lost 5 bases, with 12 bases spanning the gap. Per the germline V gene, CDR1 is SGHNT and CDR2 is YYREEE (reference sequence). The CDR3 DNA reads as TGTGCCAGCAGCAGGGGACTCCCGACCGGGGAGCTGTTTTTT. It codes for CASSRGLPTGELFF.

The CDR3 loop reads CSASPRLAGYTDTQYF. CDR3 in DNA: TGCAGTGCTAGTCCCAGACTAGCGGGGTACACAGATACGCAGTATTTT. The chain uses TRBV20-1 and TRBJ2-3; 11 positions match TRBD2. Germline loops: CDR1 DFQATT, CDR2 SNEGSKA (reference sequence). The V segment lost 3 bases and the J segment 2 bases; nucleotides outside the gene matches: 7. The CDR3 is 16 amino acids.

The chain has TRBV9 and TRBJ2-1; the match to TRBD2 covers 10 bases. Germline V lookup: CDR1 SGDLS, CDR2 YYNGEE. Trimming removed 2 bases from V and 2 bases from J; junction bases left unmatched: 4. The CDR3 loop spans 16 amino acids. The DNA of the CDR3 is TGTGCCAGCAGCGTTGGAGGACTAGCGGCCTACAATGAGCAGTTCTTC. Protein: CASSVGGLAAYNEQFF.

This clone was found once. The chain combines TRBV25-1 with TRBJ2-7, with 7 bases matching TRBD2. This CDR3 is 12 amino acids long. Germline V gives CDR1 MGHDK, CDR2 SYGVNS. The V and J ends lost 4 bases and 4 bases, in that order; junction bases with no gene match: 1. The CDR3 region has the DNA TGTGCCAGCAGTGCCGGGGGGTACGAGCAGTACTTC. This sequence encodes CASSAGGYEQYF.

V gene TRBV27 combines with J gene TRBJ1-1, with 7 bases identical to TRBD1. The CDR3 has 13 residues. V gave up 5 bases and J gave up 4 bases; unmatched junction bases: 4. From germline, CDR1 is MNHEY and CDR2 SMNVEV (reference sequence). The CDR3 protein is CASSAAGGTEAFF. CDR3 nucleotides: TGTGCCAGCAGTGCTGCAGGGGGCACTGAAGCTTTCTTT.

The gene calls are TRBV18 and TRBJ1-6; 7 nucleotides agree with TRBD1. V lost 3 bases and J lost 10; bases outside the gene matches: 6. Germline V gene data show CDR1 as KGHSH and CDR2 as LQKENI. The CDR3 covers 14 residues. The CDR3 sequence: CASSPGQDLSPLHF. The CDR3 DNA follows: TGTGCCAGCTCACCCGGACAGGATCTATCACCCCTCCACTTT.